The source of this T cell receptor beta chain is a study of blood T cell repertoires in COVID-19. This table comes from immunoSEQ multiplex PCR, and its TCRdb copy is limited to in-frame clones, with some not included. The sample lists fewer than 300,000 clones, 70% to 90% occurring once. The germline CDR1 and CDR2 sequences are SEHNR and FQNEAQ (reference sequence). This CDR3 comprises 13 residues. J lost 7 bases, V lost 9 bases, and 8 bases had no gene match. The chain couples TRBV7-9 to TRBJ1-5; TRBD1 matches 8 bases. The sequencing sample was made of PBMCs or T cells enriched from blood (not recorded which). The receptor comes from a young woman who had recovered from COVID-19. In nucleotides, the CDR3 is TGTGCCAGTTCCCAGGGGGCAGGACAGCCCCAGCATTTT. It specifies CASSQGAGQPQHF.